This TCR beta chain was captured by sequencing in a study of cytomegalovirus exposure and HLA in healthy donors. 60 Vbeta and 13 Jbeta primers were used in PCR. The assay was immunoSEQ multiplex PCR, and TCRdb's table has in-frame clones only and misses some. The sample contains roughly 81,000 clones, 79% of which appear only once. Germline lookup yields CDR1 SGHNT and CDR2 YYREEE (reference sequence). The CDR3 length is 14 residues. V dropped 5 bases and J dropped 2 bases, with 14 bases sitting between them. The specimen sequenced was PBMCs. This chain joins TRBV5-4 and TRBJ2-7; a possible D gene is TRBD2 (6 bases). The receptor was isolated from a man aged 25-45 years in good health and CMV-seronegative. CDR3 protein: CASSSEAGPYEQYF. In DNA, the CDR3 is TGTGCCAGCAGTTCGGAGGCGGGACCCTACGAGCAGTACTTC. Full variable domain (rest looked up from reference TRBV5-4 and TRBJ2-7): ETGVTQSPTHLIKTRGQQVTLRCSSQSGHNTVSWYQQALGQGPQFIFQYYREEENGRGNFPPRFSGLQFPNYSSELNVNALELDDSALYLCASSSEAGPYEQYFGPGTRLTVT.